A selection of T cell receptor beta chains follows, all from one sample in a study of cytomegalovirus exposure and HLA in healthy donors. Method: immunoSEQ multiplex PCR; TCRdb's copy keeps in-frame clones and lacks some. In the table there are approximately 210,000 clones, about 91% of which are singletons. Input material: PBMCs. The receptors were gathered from a woman aged 18-29 years in good health and CMV-seronegative. Each CDR3 is given with its conserved first and last residue. A D gene is named only where the DNA matches it firmly. Some rows have no size entry. The others give once, few or many, or a class for an expanded clone.

V gene: TRBV4-1
J gene: TRBJ2-3
D gene: TRBD2
clone size: NA
CDR3 protein: CASSQEEGLAALDTQYF
CDR3 DNA: TGCGCCAGCAGCCAAGAGGAGGGACTAGCGGCCTTGGATACGCAGTATTTT

V gene: TRBV4-3
J gene: TRBJ2-7
D gene: NA
clone size: NA
CDR3 protein: CASSQGRRGLYEQYF
CDR3 DNA: TGCGCCAGCAGCCAAGGAAGGAGGGGGCTCTACGAGCAGTACTTC

V gene: TRBV28
J gene: TRBJ2-7
D gene: NA
clone size: NA
CDR3 protein: CASSLSFYEQYF
CDR3 DNA: TGTGCCAGCAGTTTAAGCTTCTACGAGCAGTACTTC

V gene: TRBV10-2
J gene: TRBJ2-7
D gene: NA
clone size: NA
CDR3 protein: CASTKPGVGYEQYF
CDR3 DNA: TGCGCCAGCACAAAACCGGGGGTCGGCTACGAGCAGTACTTC

V gene: TRBV4-2
J gene: TRBJ2-1
D gene: TRBD2
clone size: NA
CDR3 protein: CASSQSTSGRTRGEQFF
CDR3 DNA: TGTGCCAGCAGCCAAAGCACTAGCGGGAGGACTCGGGGTGAGCAGTTCTTC

V gene: TRBV28
J gene: TRBJ1-5
D gene: TRBD1
clone size: NA
CDR3 protein: CASSLTGSNQPQHF
CDR3 DNA: TGTGCCAGCAGTTTGACAGGGAGCAATCAGCCCCAGCATTTT

V gene: TRBV4-2
J gene: TRBJ2-1
D gene: NA
clone size: NA
CDR3 protein: CASSQGGDWRYNEQFF
CDR3 DNA: TGTGCCAGCAGCCAAGGGGGGGACTGGAGGTACAATGAGCAGTTCTTC

V gene: TRBV5-6
J gene: TRBJ2-5
D gene: TRBD1
clone size: once
CDR3 protein: CASSWGTGKETQYF
CDR3 DNA: TGTGCCAGCAGCTGGGGGACAGGGAAAGAGACCCAGTACTTC

V gene: TRBV6-5
J gene: TRBJ1-2
D gene: TRBD1
clone size: few
CDR3 protein: CASSSDRDSYGYTF
CDR3 DNA: TGTGCCAGCAGTTCAGACCGGGACAGCTATGGCTACACCTTC

V gene: TRBV21-1
J gene: TRBJ1-2
D gene: NA
clone size: NA
CDR3 protein: CASSKEDSYGYTF
CDR3 DNA: TGTGCCAGCAGCAAAGAAGACAGTTATGGCTACACCTTC

V gene: TRBV19
J gene: TRBJ2-1
D gene: TRBD2
clone size: NA
CDR3 protein: CAVSTGTSGRRDEQFF
CDR3 DNA: TGTGCCGTTTCTACCGGGACTAGCGGGAGACGCGATGAGCAGTTCTTC